Shown below are 27 T cell receptor beta chains from a single sample sequenced in a study of PD-1 blockade in classical Hodgkin lymphoma. The time point denotes: newly diagnosed, previously untreated cHL patient sample. Profiled with immunoSEQ multiplex PCR; TCRdb holds only in-frame clones, not every one. There are roughly 77,000 clones in the sample; more than 85% occur only once, and 2.6% lies in the top ten. The specimen was peripheral blood mononuclear cells (PBMCs). The receptor set was obtained from a human donor with classical Hodgkin lymphoma.

The chain combines TRBV11-3 with TRBJ2-1; D tentatively reads TRBD1 or TRBD2 (5 bases each). The germline V gene has CDR1 SGHNT and CDR2 YENEEA. The CDR3 is made up of 13 amino acids. V was clipped by 5 bases and J by 9 bases, with 14 bases between them. CDR3 coding DNA: TGTGCCAGCAGCGTGGGACGCCTAAGTGAGCAGTTCTTC. Amino acids: CASSVGRLSEQFF.

The chain links TRBV7-2 to TRBJ1-2; D not resolved. The CDR3 has 16 amino acids. The ends were cut back, 1 base at V and 0 bases at J, with 12 bases in the middle. Germline CDR1 is SGHTA and CDR2 is FQGNSA. Written as DNA, the CDR3 is TGTGCCAGCAGCTTAGGCGGAGGGCCTTCTAACTATGGCTACACCTTC. Protein sequence: CASSLGGGPSNYGYTF.

This rearrangement joins TRBV5-1 to TRBJ2-2; D is uncertain. The CDR3 is 14 residues long. V was clipped by 2 bases and J by 3 bases, with 8 bases between them. Germline V CDR1 and CDR2: SGHRS, YFSETQ. The DNA for the CDR3 is TGCGCCAGCAGCTTTTCGGTAGACACCGGGGAGCTGTTTTTT. This sequence encodes CASSFSVDTGELFF.

The gene calls are TRBV7-6 and TRBJ1-5; maybe TRBD1 (6 bases). Germline V gives CDR1 SGHVS, CDR2 FNYEAQ. The V and J ends lost 1 base and 0 bases respectively, with 7 bases between them. The CDR3 runs 15 residues. For the CDR3, the DNA is TGTGCCAGCAGCTTAGAGGGGGGTAGCAATCAGCCCCAGCATTTT. It yields the protein CASSLEGGSNQPQHF. The full variable domain, rest sourced from reference TRBV7-6 and TRBJ1-5, is GAGVSQSPRYKVTKRGQDVALRCDPISGHVSLYWYRQALGQGPEFLTYFNYEAQQDKSGLPNDRFSAERPEGSISTLTIQRTEQRDSAMYRCASSLEGGSNQPQHFGDGTRLSIL.

The genes are TRBV2 and TRBJ1-1, with D uncertain. V was trimmed by 5 bases and J by 0 bases, leaving 7 bases between them. Looked up from germline, CDR1 is SNHLY and CDR2 is FYNNEI. This CDR3 has 13 residues. CDR3: CASSLEVNTEAFF. CDR3 coding DNA: TGTGCCAGCAGTTTAGAAGTGAACACTGAAGCTTTCTTT.

The chain has TRBV2 and TRBJ2-7, with D perhaps matching TRBD1 (5 bases). V gave up 7 bases and J gave up 1 base, with 17 bases separating them. The CDR3 extends over 15 amino acids. Per germline, CDR1 SNHLY and CDR2 FYNNEI. For the CDR3, the DNA is TGTGCCAGCAAGGGGTTCCAGGGTAGATCCTACGAGCAGTACTTC. Amino acids: CASKGFQGRSYEQYF.

V and J are TRBV6-4 and TRBJ2-3, with D tentatively TRBD1 or TRBD2 (5 bases each). The CDR3 is 17 amino acids. V lost 0 bases and J lost 3, with 16 bases in between. The germline gives CDR1 MRHNA, CDR2 SNTAGT. CDR3 DNA: TGTGCCAGCAGTGACTCGATCGCCGGGGCAGGGACAGATACGCAGTATTTT. This codes for CASSDSIAGAGTDTQYF.

This chain links TRBV5-1 with TRBJ2-2; D is undetermined. CDR1 SGHRS and CDR2 YFSETQ come from the germline V gene. The CDR3 has 12 amino acids. Trimming pared 0 bases from V and 6 bases from J, leaving 3 bases between. Here the CDR3 DNA reads TGCGCCAGCAGCTTGGCGCCCGGGGAGCTGTTTTTT. Its protein is CASSLAPGELFF.

This clone has just one count. This chain uses TRBV7-9 with TRBJ2-2; D uncertain. The CDR3 totals 17 residues. V dropped 2 bases and J dropped 6 bases, with 19 bases sitting between them. Germline V CDR1 and CDR2: SEHNR, FQNEAQ (reference sequence). The CDR3 sequence is CASSLPDPGPQAGELFF. CDR3 DNA: TGTGCCAGCAGCTTACCCGACCCGGGCCCTCAGGCCGGGGAGCTGTTTTTT.

The count of this clone is one. V and J are TRBV12-5 and TRBJ2-3, with D tentatively TRBD1 (7 bases). Trimming shortened V by 5 bases and J by 6 bases, and 18 bases separated the two germline ends. CDR3 length equals 15 residues. Germline CDR1 and CDR2: LGHNT and FRNRAP. The CDR3 protein is CASGPGDSTFDTQYF. Written as DNA, the CDR3 is TGTGCTAGTGGTCCGGGGGACAGCACATTCGATACGCAGTATTTT.

This chain joins TRBV5-6 and TRBJ2-7, with D perhaps matching TRBD2 (7 bases). The CDR3 is 15 residues long. Germline CDR1 is SGHDT and CDR2 is YYEEEE. Trimming removed 2 bases at V and 0 bases at J, with 12 bases between. The CDR3 is CASSFGGAGSYEQYF. CDR3 sequence (DNA): TGTGCCAGCAGCTTTGGGGGGGCAGGCTCCTACGAGCAGTACTTC.

The chain recombines TRBV5-6 with TRBJ2-3; D is undetermined. Trimming took off 4 bases at V and 2 bases at J, with 11 bases between the two ends. The length of the CDR3 is 14 residues. Germline CDR1 is SGHDT and CDR2 is YYEEEE. Written as DNA, the CDR3 is TGTGCCAGCAGCCGGAAACCCCTCACAGATACGCAGTATTTT. Protein sequence: CASSRKPLTDTQYF.

This chain joins TRBV18 and TRBJ1-5; D is unclear. CDR3 size: 14 residues. The ends were cut back, 2 bases at V and 7 bases at J, with 12 bases in the middle. The germline V gene encodes CDR1 KGHSH and CDR2 LQKENI. The CDR3 spells CASSPIPAEQPQHF. The CDR3 coding sequence is TGTGCCAGCTCACCAATCCCGGCGGAACAGCCCCAGCATTTT. The whole variable domain, filled in from reference TRBV18 and TRBJ1-5, reads NAGVMQNPRHLVRRRGQEARLRCSPMKGHSHVYWYRQLPEEGLKFMVYLQKENIIDESGMPKERFSAEFPKEGPSILRIQQVVRGDSAAYFCASSPIPAEQPQHFGDGTRLSIL.

The gene calls are TRBV19 and TRBJ1-2; TRBD1 matches at 8 bases. Trimming removed 5 bases from V and 4 bases from J; junction bases left unmatched: 12. Germline assignment: CDR1 LNHDA and CDR2 SQIVND (reference sequence). This CDR3 spans 16 amino acids. The CDR3 is CASSDRPAGGLYGYTF. DNA of the CDR3: TGTGCCAGTAGTGACCGCCCGGCAGGGGGCCTCTATGGCTACACCTTC.

The V gene is TRBV5-6, the J gene TRBJ2-5; no clear D. Germline CDR1 reads SGHDT; CDR2 reads YYEEEE. The CDR3 spans 12 residues. Trimming removed 1 base from V and 6 bases from J, with 7 bases in between. CDR3 amino acids: CASSLLGQTQYF. DNA of the CDR3: TGTGCCAGCAGCTTGCTAGGCCAGACCCAGTACTTC.

The rearrangement uses TRBV19 and TRBJ2-1; either TRBD1 or TRBD2 may supply D (6 bases each). The CDR3 runs 14 residues. Germline V gives CDR1 LNHDA, CDR2 SQIVND (reference sequence). The germline V and J ends were trimmed by 4 bases and 2 bases, with 9 bases remaining between them. This chain's CDR3 is CASSTGATYNEQFF. The CDR3 DNA is TGTGCCAGTAGTACGGGGGCCACCTACAATGAGCAGTTCTTC. The entire variable domain, with the rest obtained from reference TRBV19 and TRBJ2-1, is as follows: DGGITQSPKYLFRKEGQNVTLSCEQNLNHDAMYWYRQDPGQGLRLIYYSQIVNDFQKGDIAEGYSVSREKKESFPLTVTSAQKNPTAFYLCASSTGATYNEQFFGPGTRLTVL.

V gene TRBV25-1 combines with J gene TRBJ1-1; TRBD1 agrees at 7 bases. The CDR3 extends over 14 amino acids. The germline V gene has CDR1 MGHDK and CDR2 SYGVNS. The trim removed 6 bases at V and 6 bases at J, leaving 10 bases unmatched. The CDR3 nucleotides read TGTGCCAGCAGGGAACCAGGGGGTAATGCTGAAGCTTTCTTT. It codes for CASREPGGNAEAFF.

This chain connects TRBV5-4 to TRBJ2-3, with D perhaps matching TRBD2 (5 bases). Trimming cost V 3 bases and J 5 bases, with 16 bases left between them. Germline V gene data show CDR1 as SGHNT and CDR2 as YYREEE (reference sequence). The CDR3 spans 15 residues. The CDR3 here is CASSSTTGWGDTQYF. In nucleotides, the CDR3 is TGTGCCAGCAGCTCCACGACGGGATGGGGAGATACGCAGTATTTT.

J is TRBJ1-4 and V is TRBV28; TRBD1 matches at 8 bases. V shed 1 base and J 2 bases; nucleotides not matched to a gene: 6. The CDR3 spans 17 residues. Germline V gene data show CDR1 as MDHEN and CDR2 as SYDVKM. In DNA, the CDR3 is TGTGCCAGCAGTTTATACGGACAGGGATTGACTAATGAAAAACTGTTTTTT. This codes for CASSLYGQGLTNEKLFF.

The chain joins TRBV6-6 to TRBJ2-7; D is possibly TRBD2 (6 bases). CDR1 MNHNY and CDR2 SVGAGI come from the germline V gene (reference sequence). The V gene lost 2 bases and the J gene lost 7 bases, with 15 bases spanning the gap. This CDR3 is 14 amino acids long. Written as DNA, the CDR3 is TGTGCCAGCAGTTACACCAGGGTGGGAGGAGAGCAGTACTTC. Translation gives CASSYTRVGGEQYF.

The chain carries TRBV10-3 and TRBJ1-2; TRBD1 matches 7 bases. The V gene end was trimmed by 8 bases and the J gene end by 4 bases; junction bases not matched to a gene: 13. The CDR3 sequence is 15 residues long. CDR1 ENHRY and CDR2 SYGVKD come from the germline V gene. CDR3 amino acids: CAISPQLGTVYGYTF. The CDR3 DNA follows: TGTGCCATCTCTCCCCAGCTTGGGACAGTCTATGGCTACACCTTC.

This clone has only one observation. This chain joins TRBV18 and TRBJ2-2; D gene ambiguous. Germline V CDR1 and CDR2: KGHSH, LQKENI. This CDR3 region has 12 residues. V was clipped by 5 bases and J by 2 bases, with 3 bases between them. For the CDR3, the DNA is TGTGCCAGCTCAACCAACACCGGGGAGCTGTTTTTT. Its protein is CASSTNTGELFF.

A word on this clone: Germline and junction disagree at one end, which may indicate a read error. The chain uses TRBV7-9 and TRBJ1-2; 7 nucleotides match TRBD1. Germline V gives CDR1 SEHNR, CDR2 FQNEAQ (reference sequence). The CDR3 is 12 residues long. Here the CDR3 reads CASSFGLGQKVF. The CDR3 bases are TGTGCCAGCAGCTTTGGACTGGGACAGAAAGTCTTC.

V usage is TRBV6-6 and J usage is TRBJ2-7, with 9 bases that match TRBD1. Germline trimming cut 5 bases from V and 7 bases from J; bases unmatched to any gene: 6. Germline CDR1 MNHNY, CDR2 SVGAGI (reference sequence). CDR3 length: 13 residues. The DNA for the CDR3 is TGTGCCAGCAGTCCACAGGGGGCTGGAGAGCAGTACTTC. It yields the protein CASSPQGAGEQYF.

The chain links TRBV18 to TRBJ1-4, with TRBD1 identical over 7 bases. V was pared by 5 bases and J by 8 bases, with 8 bases of the junction left unmatched. This CDR3 has 14 residues. The germline gives CDR1 KGHSH, CDR2 LQKENI. CDR3 loop: CASSELNRGEKLFF. The CDR3 nucleotides read TGTGCCAGCTCAGAATTGAACAGGGGAGAAAAACTGTTTTTT.

The V call is TRBV6-6, the J call TRBJ2-2; no definite D call. Trimming pared 0 bases from V and 2 bases from J, leaving 4 bases between. The CDR3 spans 14 residues. In germline, CDR1 is MNHNY, CDR2 SVGAGI (reference sequence). For the CDR3, the DNA is TGTGCCAGCAGTTACTCGTCCAACACCGGGGAGCTGTTTTTT. It is translated as CASSYSSNTGELFF.

The genes are TRBV28 and TRBJ1-2; no firm D call. V lost 4 bases and J 8 bases, leaving 17 bases between the germline ends. Germline loops: CDR1 MDHEN, CDR2 SYDVKM. This CDR3 comprises 14 residues. The chain's CDR3 is CASSSQISTPGYTF. The CDR3 nucleotides read TGTGCCAGCAGTTCTCAGATATCAACCCCGGGCTACACCTTC.